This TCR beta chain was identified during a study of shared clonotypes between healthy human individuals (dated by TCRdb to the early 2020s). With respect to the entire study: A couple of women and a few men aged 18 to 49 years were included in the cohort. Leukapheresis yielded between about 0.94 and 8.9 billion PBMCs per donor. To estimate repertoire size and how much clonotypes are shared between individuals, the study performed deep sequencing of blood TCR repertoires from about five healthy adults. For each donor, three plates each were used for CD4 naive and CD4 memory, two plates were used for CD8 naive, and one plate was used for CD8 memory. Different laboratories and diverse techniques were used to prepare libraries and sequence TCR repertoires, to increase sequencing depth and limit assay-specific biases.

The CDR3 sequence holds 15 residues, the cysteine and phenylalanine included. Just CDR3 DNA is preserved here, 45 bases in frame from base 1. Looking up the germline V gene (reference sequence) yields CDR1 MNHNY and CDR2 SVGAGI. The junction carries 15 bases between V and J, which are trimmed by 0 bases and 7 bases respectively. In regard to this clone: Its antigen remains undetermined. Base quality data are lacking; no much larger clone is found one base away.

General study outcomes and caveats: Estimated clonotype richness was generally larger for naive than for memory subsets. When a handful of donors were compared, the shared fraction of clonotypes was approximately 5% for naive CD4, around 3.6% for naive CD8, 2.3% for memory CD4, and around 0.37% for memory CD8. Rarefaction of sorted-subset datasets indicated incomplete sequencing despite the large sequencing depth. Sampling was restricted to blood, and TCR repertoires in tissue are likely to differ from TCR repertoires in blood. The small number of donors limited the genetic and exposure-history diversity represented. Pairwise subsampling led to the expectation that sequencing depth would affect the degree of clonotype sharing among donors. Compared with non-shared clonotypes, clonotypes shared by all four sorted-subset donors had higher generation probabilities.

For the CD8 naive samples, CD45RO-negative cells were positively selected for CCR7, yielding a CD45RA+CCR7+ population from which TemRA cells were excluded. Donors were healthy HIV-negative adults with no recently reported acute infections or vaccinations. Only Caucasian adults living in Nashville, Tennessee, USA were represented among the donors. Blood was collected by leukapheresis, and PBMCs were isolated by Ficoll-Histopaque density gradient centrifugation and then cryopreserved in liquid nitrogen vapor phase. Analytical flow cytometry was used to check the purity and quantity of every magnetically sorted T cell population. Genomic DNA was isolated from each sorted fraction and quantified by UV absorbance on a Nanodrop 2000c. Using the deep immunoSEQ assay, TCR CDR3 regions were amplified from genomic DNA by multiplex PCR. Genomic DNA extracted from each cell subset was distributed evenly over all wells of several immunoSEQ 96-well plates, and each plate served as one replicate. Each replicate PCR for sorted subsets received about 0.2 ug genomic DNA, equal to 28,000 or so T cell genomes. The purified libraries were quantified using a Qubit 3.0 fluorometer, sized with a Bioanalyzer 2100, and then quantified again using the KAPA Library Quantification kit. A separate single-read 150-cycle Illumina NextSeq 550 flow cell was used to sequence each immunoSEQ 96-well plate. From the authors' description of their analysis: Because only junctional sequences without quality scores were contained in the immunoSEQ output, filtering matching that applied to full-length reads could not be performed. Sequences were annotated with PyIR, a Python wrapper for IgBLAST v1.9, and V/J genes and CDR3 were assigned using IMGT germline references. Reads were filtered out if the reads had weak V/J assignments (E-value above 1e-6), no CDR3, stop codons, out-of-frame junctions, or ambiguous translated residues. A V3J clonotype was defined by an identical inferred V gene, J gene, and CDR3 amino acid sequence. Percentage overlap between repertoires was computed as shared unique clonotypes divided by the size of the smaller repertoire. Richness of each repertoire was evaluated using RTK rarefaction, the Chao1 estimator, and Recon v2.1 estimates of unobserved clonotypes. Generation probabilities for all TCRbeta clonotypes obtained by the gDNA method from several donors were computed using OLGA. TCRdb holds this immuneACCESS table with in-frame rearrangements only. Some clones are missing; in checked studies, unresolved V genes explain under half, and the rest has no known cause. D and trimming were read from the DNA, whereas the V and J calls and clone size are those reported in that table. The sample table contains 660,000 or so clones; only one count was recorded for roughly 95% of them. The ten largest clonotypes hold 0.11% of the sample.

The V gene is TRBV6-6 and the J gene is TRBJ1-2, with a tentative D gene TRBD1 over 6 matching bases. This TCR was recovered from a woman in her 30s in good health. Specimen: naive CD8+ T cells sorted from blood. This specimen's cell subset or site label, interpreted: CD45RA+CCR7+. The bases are TGTGCCAGCAGTTACTCAGTCGGGGGGCGATCTGGCTACACCTTC. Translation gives CASSYSVGGRSGYTF.